The clone carrying this TCR beta chain was seen repeatedly, ten times or more. The target antigen is unknown. Data came from immunoSEQ multiplex PCR; TCRdb stores just in-frame clones and leaves some out. This table holds fewer than 550,000 clones, over 75% found once. This record belongs to a study of shared clonotypes between healthy human individuals. The wider study: Donor composition was a couple of women and three men, aged 18 to 49. Findings of the study overall: Few donors restricted represented genetic and exposure-history diversity.

This sequence was found in a woman aged 40 to 50 in good health. Some clones in this sample may be carry-over from other donors' samples. Sequencing input: PBMCs.

CDR3 sequence reads: CASSLVSTGGDEQYF. The CDR3 DNA is TGTGCCAGCAGCTTAGTGTCTACGGGCGGCGACGAGCAGTACTTC. The rearrangement links TRBV7-2 to TRBJ2-7; D remains ambiguous. V was cut by 1 base and J by 5 bases, with 15 bases left in between. In germline, CDR1 is SGHTA, CDR2 FQGNSA. The CDR3 consists of 15 residues.